This TCR beta chain appears in the sequencing data of a study of identical twins. Unique molecular identifiers were present on cDNA, and template switching added a universal primer site. TCRdb processed the 5' RACE reads anew with MiXCR; each CDR3 protein has one entry. Here the sample spans fewer than 250,000 distinct CDR3 sequences, over 8% being singletons. A note on this clonotype: The antigen remains undetermined.

This CDR3 spans 14 amino acids. V trimming: 8 bases; J trimming: 4 bases; junction bases outside the gene matches: 10. The V gene's germline CDR1 is KGHSH and CDR2 LQKENI. Study results and limitations: For out-of-frame alpha sequences shared by twins, low generation probability was in excess. Abundant beta clonotypes from cord blood bore fewer insertions; memory repertoires lacked this pattern.

The sample consisted of memory (CD45RO+) T cells sorted from blood. The TCR sequence derives from a woman aged 18-30 years in good health. V usage is TRBV18 and J usage is TRBJ1-2, with TRBD1 matching over 7 bases. CDR3 sequence: CASTYQGDSYGYTF. CDR3 coding DNA: TGTGCCAGCACTTACCAGGGGGACAGCTATGGCTACACCTTC.